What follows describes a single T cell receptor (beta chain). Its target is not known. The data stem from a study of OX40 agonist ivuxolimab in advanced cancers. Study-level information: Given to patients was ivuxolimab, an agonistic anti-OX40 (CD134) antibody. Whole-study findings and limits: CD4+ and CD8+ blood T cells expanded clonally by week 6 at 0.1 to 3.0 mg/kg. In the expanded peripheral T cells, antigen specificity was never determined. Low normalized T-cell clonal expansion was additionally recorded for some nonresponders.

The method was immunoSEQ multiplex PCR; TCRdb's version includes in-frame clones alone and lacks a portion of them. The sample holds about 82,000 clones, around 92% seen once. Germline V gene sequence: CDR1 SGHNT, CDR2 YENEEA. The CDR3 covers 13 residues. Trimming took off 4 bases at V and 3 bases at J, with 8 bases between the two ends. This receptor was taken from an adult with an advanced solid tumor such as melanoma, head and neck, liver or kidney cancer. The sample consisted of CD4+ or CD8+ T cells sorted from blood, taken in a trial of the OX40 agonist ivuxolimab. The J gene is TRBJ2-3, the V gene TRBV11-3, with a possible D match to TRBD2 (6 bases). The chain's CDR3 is CASSSGTTDTQYF. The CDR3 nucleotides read TGTGCCAGCAGCTCTGGGACTACAGATACGCAGTATTTT.